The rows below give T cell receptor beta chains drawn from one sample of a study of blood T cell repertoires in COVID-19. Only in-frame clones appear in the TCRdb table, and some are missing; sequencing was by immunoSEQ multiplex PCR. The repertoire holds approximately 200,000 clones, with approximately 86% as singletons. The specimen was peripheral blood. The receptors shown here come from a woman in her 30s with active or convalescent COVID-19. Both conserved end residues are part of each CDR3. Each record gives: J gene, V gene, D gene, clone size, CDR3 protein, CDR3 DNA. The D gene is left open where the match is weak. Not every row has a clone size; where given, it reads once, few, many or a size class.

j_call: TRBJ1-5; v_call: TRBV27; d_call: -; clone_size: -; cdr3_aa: CASSPLNQGGQPQHF; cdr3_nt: TGTGCCAGCAGTCCCCTGAATCAGGGAGGTCAGCCCCAGCATTTT
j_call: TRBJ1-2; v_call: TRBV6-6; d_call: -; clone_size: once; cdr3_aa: CASTPPGTANYGYTF; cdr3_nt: TGTGCCAGCACCCCCCCGGGAACAGCTAACTATGGCTACACCTTC
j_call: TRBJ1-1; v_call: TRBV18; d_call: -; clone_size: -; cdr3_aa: CASSPAPGSYAFF; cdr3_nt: TGTGCCAGCTCACCTGCCCCGGGTAGTTACGCTTTCTTT
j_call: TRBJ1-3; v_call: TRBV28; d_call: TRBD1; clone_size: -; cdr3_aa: CASSLRWTGYSGNTIYF; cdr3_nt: TGTGCCAGCAGTTTACGATGGACAGGCTACTCTGGAAACACCATATATTTT
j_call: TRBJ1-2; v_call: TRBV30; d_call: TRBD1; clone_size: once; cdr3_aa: CAWNPFSTGGYGYTF; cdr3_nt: TGTGCCTGGAACCCCTTCTCGACAGGGGGCTATGGCTACACCTTC
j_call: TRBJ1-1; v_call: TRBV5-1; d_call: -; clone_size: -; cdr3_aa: CASKEGNTEAFF; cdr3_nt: TGCGCCAGCAAGGAGGGGAACACTGAAGCTTTCTTT
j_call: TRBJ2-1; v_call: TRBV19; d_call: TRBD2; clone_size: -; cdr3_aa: CASSIEQASGRYEQFF; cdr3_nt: TGTGCCAGTAGTATAGAACAAGCTAGCGGGAGGTATGAGCAGTTCTTC
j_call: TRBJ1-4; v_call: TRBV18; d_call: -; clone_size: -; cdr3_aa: CASSPEDTSGVKLFF; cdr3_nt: TGTGCCAGCTCACCAGAGGACACGTCGGGCGTAAAACTGTTTTTT
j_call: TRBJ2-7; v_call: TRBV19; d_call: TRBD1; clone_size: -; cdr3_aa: CASSPQGAGEQYF; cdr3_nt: TGTGCCAGTAGTCCCCAGGGGGCGGGGGAGCAGTACTTC
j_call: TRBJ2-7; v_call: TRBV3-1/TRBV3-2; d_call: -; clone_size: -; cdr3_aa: CASSQASFYEQYF; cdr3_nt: TGTGCCAGCAGCCAAGCGAGTTTCTACGAGCAGTACTTC
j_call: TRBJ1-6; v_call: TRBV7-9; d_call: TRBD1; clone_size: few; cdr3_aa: CASSPMRDREGNSPLHF; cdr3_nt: TGTGCCAGCAGCCCCATGAGGGACAGGGAGGGAAATTCACCCCTCCACTTT
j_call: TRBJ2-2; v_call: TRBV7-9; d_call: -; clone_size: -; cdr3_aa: CASSLWRTGELFF; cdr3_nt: TGTGCCAGCAGCTTATGGCGGACCGGGGAGCTGTTTTTT
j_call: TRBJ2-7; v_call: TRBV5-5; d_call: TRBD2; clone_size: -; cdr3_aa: CASSLELAGESNEQYF; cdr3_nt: TGTGCCAGCAGCTTGGAGCTAGCGGGGGAGTCCAACGAGCAGTACTTC
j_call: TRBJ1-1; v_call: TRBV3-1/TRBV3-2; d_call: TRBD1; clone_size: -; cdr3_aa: CASSLRGLSTEAFF; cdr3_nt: TGTGCCAGCAGCCTCAGGGGGCTTTCCACTGAAGCTTTCTTT
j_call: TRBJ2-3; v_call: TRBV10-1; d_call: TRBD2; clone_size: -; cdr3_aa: CASSDGSGGLADTQYF; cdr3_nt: TGCGCCAGCAGTGATGGTAGCGGGGGCCTAGCAGATACGCAGTATTTT
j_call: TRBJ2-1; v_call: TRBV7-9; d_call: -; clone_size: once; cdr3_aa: CASSRTPAGTYNEQFF; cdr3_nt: TGTGCCAGCAGCCGAACCCCGGCGGGAACCTACAATGAGCAGTTCTTC
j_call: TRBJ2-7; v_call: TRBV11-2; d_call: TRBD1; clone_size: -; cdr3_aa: CASSLVVYRGYYEQYF; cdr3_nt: TGTGCCAGCAGCTTAGTGGTCTACAGGGGGTACTACGAGCAGTACTTC
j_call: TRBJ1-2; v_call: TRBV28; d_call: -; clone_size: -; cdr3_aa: CASISGGDYGYTF; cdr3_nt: TGTGCCAGCATATCGGGGGGCGACTATGGCTACACCTTC
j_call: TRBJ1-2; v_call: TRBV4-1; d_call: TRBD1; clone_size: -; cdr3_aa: CASSHPGGQSGGYTF; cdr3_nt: TGCGCCAGCAGCCATCCCGGGGGACAGTCGGGGGGCTACACCTTC
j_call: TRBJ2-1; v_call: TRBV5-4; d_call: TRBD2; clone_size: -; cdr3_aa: CASSQRLAGGNEQFF; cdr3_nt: TGTGCCAGCAGCCAAAGGCTAGCGGGAGGGAATGAGCAGTTCTTC
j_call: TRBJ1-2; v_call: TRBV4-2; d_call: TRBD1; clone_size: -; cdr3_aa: CASSQGSGGVYGYTF; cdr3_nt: TGTGCCAGCAGCCAAGGTTCAGGGGGAGTCTATGGCTACACCTTC